These 19 T cell receptor beta chains originate from one sample sequenced in a study of T cells in Graves' hyperthyroidism and ophthalmopathy. TCR beta CDR3 regions were amplified from RNA. RT-PCR in the first round (using the HTBI primer set) targeted the TCR CDR3. TCRdb called the multiplex PCR reads again in MiXCR, with one record for every CDR3 protein. The table shows 300,000 to 350,000 distinct CDR3 sequences, with approximately 13% occurring only once. The specimen was blood. These receptors all stem from a woman aged 25 to 39 with Graves' hyperthyroidism.

This clonotype was picked up many times. The rearrangement joins TRBV20-1 to TRBJ2-1; D might be TRBD1 (5 bases). This CDR3 spans 12 amino acids. Per germline, CDR1 DFQATT and CDR2 SNEGSKA (reference sequence). V lost 6 bases to trimming and J lost 6 bases, with 12 bases between them. The DNA of the CDR3 is TGCAGTGCCCTAAGTGGGGCCAATGAGCAGTTCTTC. It yields the protein CSALSGANEQFF.

This clonotype was found once. This chain joins TRBV5-1 and TRBJ2-5, with TRBD1 matching over 9 bases. CDR1 SGHRS and CDR2 YFSETQ come from the germline V gene. Unmatched junction bases numbered 16, after V lost 4 bases and J lost 3 bases. The CDR3 covers 18 residues. Written as DNA, the CDR3 is TGCGCCAGCAGCCCACGGACAGGGGAGTCGGGGCAAAAAGAGACCCAGTACTTC. Its protein product is CASSPRTGESGQKETQYF.

The rearrangement uses TRBV2 and TRBJ1-5; possibly TRBD1 for D (6 bases). Trimming shortened V by 0 bases and J by 7 bases, and 10 bases separated the two germline ends. Germline values: CDR1 SNHLY, CDR2 FYNNEI. CDR3 length: 14 amino acids. The CDR3 coding sequence is TGTGCCAGCAGTGAAGCGGCAGGGGAGCAGCCCCAGCATTTT. It is translated as CASSEAAGEQPQHF.

On this clonotype itself: The junction shows a germline mismatch at one end, possibly a read error. The rearrangement links TRBV6-5 to TRBJ2-2, with 8 nucleotides matching TRBD1. Per germline, CDR1 MNHEY and CDR2 SVGAGI. The CDR3 runs 16 residues. DNA of the CDR3: TGTGCCAGCAGTAACTCACGACAGGGGCTCACCGGGGAGCTGTTTTTT. This translates into CASSNSRQGLTGELFF.

The CDR3 nucleotides read TGCAGTGCTAGACTTCAGGATTACCTCTCCTACGAGCAGTACTTC. It encodes CSARLQDYLSYEQYF. This rearrangement joins TRBV20-1 to TRBJ2-7, with no clear D. Looked up from germline, CDR1 is DFQATT and CDR2 is SNEGSKA (reference sequence). Trimming left V 2 bases short and J 0 bases short, with 14 bases between. The CDR3 is made up of 15 amino acids.

This clonotype was detected ten times or more. The chain employs TRBV9 and TRBJ2-2; 13 nucleotides align to TRBD2. V lost 3 bases to trimming and J lost 7 bases; unmatched junction nucleotides: 3. Germline values: CDR1 SGDLS, CDR2 YYNGEE. This CDR3 region has 15 residues. CDR3 protein: CASSARTSGGGELFF. The DNA for the CDR3 is TGTGCCAGCAGCGCTCGGACTAGCGGGGGCGGGGAGCTGTTTTTT.

This clonotype has just a few counts. The rearrangement joins TRBV6-1 to TRBJ1-6; D is ambiguous. This CDR3 region has 13 residues. Trimming removed 7 bases at V and 7 bases at J, with 11 bases between. Germline CDR1 MNHNS, CDR2 SASEGT. Here the CDR3 reads CASITDYNSPLHF. The DNA for the CDR3 is TGTGCCAGCATAACAGACTACAATTCACCCCTCCACTTT.

This clonotype occurred many times. V gene TRBV6-1 combines with J gene TRBJ1-1; perhaps TRBD1 as D (5 bases). Germline CDR1 and CDR2: MNHNS and SASEGT. Trimming removed 6 bases at V and 4 bases at J, with 15 bases between. The CDR3 runs to 14 residues. The CDR3 nucleotides read TGTGCCAGCAGCGCTGGGTCGAGGGGCACTGAAGCTTTCTTT. This codes for CASSAGSRGTEAFF.

This clonotype was detected a few times. The rearrangement joins TRBV9 to TRBJ1-2; TRBD1 agrees at 10 bases. The germline CDR1 and CDR2 sequences are SGDLS and YYNGEE. Unmatched junction bases numbered 0, after V lost 0 bases and J lost 4 bases. The CDR3 totals 14 residues. CDR3 DNA: TGTGCCAGCAGCGTAGGGGACAGGGGCTATGGCTACACCTTC. This codes for CASSVGDRGYGYTF.

The V gene is TRBV20-1, the J gene TRBJ2-7, with D perhaps TRBD2 (6 bases). Per germline, CDR1 DFQATT and CDR2 SNEGSKA (reference sequence). The CDR3 contains 16 residues. The germline V and J ends were trimmed by 2 bases and 2 bases, with 19 bases remaining between them. This chain's CDR3 is CSARLIAVPTTYEQYF. Written as DNA, the CDR3 is TGCAGTGCTAGACTGATAGCGGTGCCCACAACCTACGAGCAGTACTTC.

In this sample, this clonotype turned up many times. This chain connects TRBV19 to TRBJ2-3, with D possibly TRBD2 on 5 matching bases. Germline CDR1 LNHDA, CDR2 SQIVND (reference sequence). Trimming shortened V by 8 bases and J by 0 bases, and 15 bases separated the two germline ends. This CDR3 contains 15 residues. CDR3 amino acids: CASDVGLLSTDTQYF. CDR3 sequence (DNA): TGTGCCAGTGATGTAGGACTCCTGAGCACAGATACGCAGTATTTT.

This chain links TRBV7-9 with TRBJ1-5; D not certain. This CDR3 region has 16 residues. V dropped 8 bases and J dropped 4 bases, with 21 bases sitting between them. CDR1 and CDR2 from the germline V gene are SEHNR and FQNEAQ (reference sequence). CDR3 in amino acids: CASGRLSGAGNQPQHF. CDR3 nucleotide sequence: TGTGCCAGCGGTAGGCTATCGGGAGCCGGGAATCAGCCCCAGCATTTT.

The CDR3 nucleotides are TGTGCCAGCAGCGTAGAAGGAGGATCTGGAAACACCATATATTTT. Protein product: CASSVEGGSGNTIYF. The V gene is TRBV9, the J gene TRBJ1-3; D is unclear. V gave up 0 bases and J gave up 1 base, with 8 bases separating them. The CDR3 is 15 amino acids. Germline CDR1 is SGDLS and CDR2 is YYNGEE.

This clonotype has just a few counts. The gene calls are TRBV20-1 and TRBJ2-7; 9 nucleotides align to TRBD2. The germline V gene encodes CDR1 DFQATT and CDR2 SNEGSKA (reference sequence). This CDR3 has 14 amino acids. The ends lost 7 bases at V and 0 bases at J; junction bases unmatched: 7. The chain's CDR3 is CSVAGVISSYEQYF. CDR3 DNA sequence: TGCAGTGTAGCGGGAGTCATAAGCTCCTACGAGCAGTACTTC.

This clonotype was counted many times. This chain uses TRBV20-1 with TRBJ1-5; possible D gene TRBD1, 5 bases. Germline lookup yields CDR1 DFQATT and CDR2 SNEGSKA (reference sequence). V was pared by 5 bases and J by 2 bases, with 16 bases between. This CDR3 is 15 amino acids long. The CDR3 nucleotides read TGCAGTGCTCCCCCTCATGGGGCAGGCAATCAGCCCCAGCATTTT. This sequence encodes CSAPPHGAGNQPQHF.

The chain recombines TRBV12-5 with TRBJ2-7; TRBD2 aligns across 11 bases. The germline CDR1 and CDR2 sequences are LGHNT and FRNRAP. There are 15 residues in the CDR3. Trimming cost V 8 bases and J 6 bases; bases outside gene matches: 12. CDR3 in amino acids: CASSSLAGGKGEQYF. CDR3 in DNA: TGTGCTAGTAGTTCGCTAGCGGGAGGAAAAGGCGAGCAGTACTTC.

In this sample, this clonotype turned up many times. CDR3: CSAKLAGGPSYNEQFF. The CDR3 DNA reads as TGCAGTGCTAAATTAGCGGGAGGGCCCTCCTACAATGAGCAGTTCTTC. J is TRBJ2-1 and V is TRBV20-1; TRBD2 matches 11 bases. J was trimmed by 0 bases and V by 4 bases; bases with no gene match: 5. Per the germline V gene, CDR1 is DFQATT and CDR2 is SNEGSKA (reference sequence). The CDR3 spans 16 residues.

This clonotype was picked up many times. This rearrangement joins TRBV27 to TRBJ2-5, with D uncertain. Germline-derived CDR1 and CDR2 are MNHEY and SMNVEV (reference sequence). V was trimmed by 5 bases and J by 3 bases, leaving 16 bases between them. The CDR3 loop spans 15 amino acids. CDR3 DNA: TGTGCCAGCAGTCCGTTTTTGATGATCAAAGAGACCCAGTACTTC. This translates into CASSPFLMIKETQYF.

Ten or more counts support this clonotype. This chain links TRBV28 with TRBJ2-1, with 8 bases matching TRBD2. The CDR3 totals 16 residues. After removal of 3 bases from V and 4 bases from J, the junction contained 8 bases not matched to a gene. Per the germline V gene, CDR1 is MDHEN and CDR2 is SYDVKM. CDR3 sequence reads: CASSLGYAGGYNEQFF. The CDR3 DNA sequence: TGTGCCAGCAGTTTGGGTTATGCGGGAGGATACAATGAGCAGTTCTTC.